The clone carrying this T cell receptor (beta chain) appeared a few times. What it binds is not known. This entry is derived from a study of T cell repertoires in cytomegalovirus infection. For the study at large: CMV epitopes used comprised recently identified HLA-C-restricted ones and well-studied HLA-B-restricted ones. CMV infection together with matching HLA type was indicated by public TCR beta signatures. Study-wide findings and caveats: Public TCR beta family frequency separated CMV-and-HLA carriers, including in an independent cohort. The ex vivo response was dominated by HLA-C-restricted CMV-specific TCR beta clonotypes.

The CDR3 runs to 15 residues. Trimming cost V 1 base and J 3 bases, with 12 bases left between them. From germline, CDR1 is SEHNR and CDR2 FQNEAQ (reference sequence). TCRdb reprocessed the reads via MiXCR and lists one record per CDR3 protein. Among some 800,000 distinct CDR3 sequences listed, about 30% were seen once. The gene calls are TRBV7-9 and TRBJ1-1; D may be TRBD1 (6 bases). This sample comprised cultured CD8+ T cells from PBMCs, obtained from culture after CMV antigen stimulation. This sequence was found in a human donor in good health (CMV status not recorded). Some clones in this sample may be carry-over from other donors' samples. The CDR3 DNA reads as TGTGCCAGCAGCTTAGAAATTGCAGGGGACACTGAAGCTTTCTTT. This sequence encodes CASSLEIAGDTEAFF. Together with reference TRBV7-9 and TRBJ1-1, the CDR3 gives the full variable domain: DTGVSQNPRHKITKRGQNVTFRCDPISEHNRLYWYRQTLGQGPEFLTYFQNEAQLEKSRLLSDRFSAERPKGSFSTLEIQRTEQGDSAMYLCASSLEIAGDTEAFFGQGTRLTVV.